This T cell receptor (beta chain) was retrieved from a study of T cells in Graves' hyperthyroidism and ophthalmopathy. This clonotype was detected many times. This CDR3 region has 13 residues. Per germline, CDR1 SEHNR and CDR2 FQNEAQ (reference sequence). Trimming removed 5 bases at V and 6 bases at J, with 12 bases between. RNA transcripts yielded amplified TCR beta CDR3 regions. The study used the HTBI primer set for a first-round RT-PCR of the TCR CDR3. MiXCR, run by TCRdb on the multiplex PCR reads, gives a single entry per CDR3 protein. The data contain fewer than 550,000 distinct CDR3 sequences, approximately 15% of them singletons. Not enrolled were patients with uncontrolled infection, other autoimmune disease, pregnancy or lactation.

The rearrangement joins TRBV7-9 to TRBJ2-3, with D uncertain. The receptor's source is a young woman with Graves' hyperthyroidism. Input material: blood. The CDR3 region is CASSTGLRDTQYF. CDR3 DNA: TGTGCCAGCAGCACTGGGCTACGGGATACGCAGTATTTT.